A single sample gave rise to the 31 T cell receptor beta chains below, sequenced in a study of vaccination and CD4 T cells after COVID-19. The antigens for these receptors are not known. The assay that was used to sequence DNA from cultured CD4+ T cells was the Oncomine TCR Beta short-read assay. TCRdb re-called the PCR reads through MiXCR, storing one row per CDR3 protein. The sample holds roughly 15,000 distinct CDR3 sequences, roughly three fifths seen once. Described treatment: roughly 10-day PBMC culture with coronavirus spike peptide pools or control peptides (ViraFEST assay). Sequenced sample: CD4+ T cells from blood, cultured in vitro. The receptor source for this set is a human donor who had recovered from COVID-19.

This clonotype was detected only once. The rearrangement uses TRBV21-1 and TRBJ2-1; no check of the table's D call, TRBD2, against the DNA was made. TRBV21-1 is flagged as a pseudogene. The CDR3 runs 16 residues. The CDR3 region has the DNA TGTGCCAGCAGCAAAGAGGGCGGGAGAGGAAACAATGAGCAGTTCTTC. It yields the protein CASSKEGGRGNNEQFF.

The V and J genes are TRBV7-9 and TRBJ2-7; D is possibly TRBD1 (5 bases). This CDR3 region has 16 residues. CDR1 is SEHNR, CDR2 FQNEAQ, per germline (reference sequence). V was cut by 5 bases and J by 3 bases, with 20 bases left in between. In DNA, the CDR3 is TGTGCCAGCAGCCCCATACCGACAGTGAAGGGCTACGAGCAGTACTTC. This sequence encodes CASSPIPTVKGYEQYF.

This clonotype was observed a handful of times. This sequence joins TRBV20-1 and TRBJ1-1, with a tentative D call TRBD1 (5 bases). Per germline, CDR1 DFQATT and CDR2 SNEGSKA (reference sequence). The CDR3 consists of 12 residues. V was trimmed by 2 bases and J by 3 bases, leaving 7 bases between them. The DNA of the CDR3 is TGCAGTGCTAGAATGGGGCACACTGAAGCTTTCTTT. It specifies CSARMGHTEAFF.

The V call is TRBV7-9, the J call TRBJ1-1; 7 bases are a match to TRBD1. The CDR3 has 13 amino acids. The germline CDR1 and CDR2 sequences are SEHNR and FQNEAQ (reference sequence). The V and J ends lost 5 bases and 4 bases, in that order; junction bases with no gene match: 4. The CDR3 is CASSIQGSTEAFF. CDR3 DNA: TGTGCCAGCAGCATACAGGGGAGCACTGAAGCTTTCTTT. Variable domain in full (rest from reference TRBV7-9 and TRBJ1-1): DTGVSQNPRHKITKRGQNVTFRCDPISEHNRLYWYRQTLGQGPEFLTYFQNEAQLEKSRLLSDRFSAERPKGSFSTLEIQRTEQGDSAMYLCASSIQGSTEAFFGQGTRLTVV.

This clonotype was found a few times. The chain is built from TRBV6-2 or TRBV6-3 and TRBJ1-1; D uncertain. The V end lost 3 bases, the J end lost 5 bases, and 10 bases lay between the germline ends. This CDR3 has 13 residues. Germline CDR1 MNHEY, CDR2 SVGEGT. The CDR3 loop reads CASSYLQTTEAFF. CDR3 coding DNA: TGTGCCAGCAGTTATCTTCAAACTACTGAAGCTTTCTTT.

As DNA, the CDR3 is TGTGCCAGTGCACCTGGCGCGCATTCCTACGAGCAGTACTTC. Translated, it gives CASAPGAHSYEQYF. V is TRBV7-2 and J is TRBJ2-7; D not resolved. V was cut by 9 bases and J by 1 base, with 16 bases left in between. Germline CDR1 is SGHTA and CDR2 is FQGNSA. CDR3 size: 14 residues. The entire variable domain, with the rest obtained from reference TRBV7-2 and TRBJ2-7, is as follows: GAGVSQSPSNKVTEKGKDVELRCDPISGHTALYWYRQSLGQGLEFLIYFQGNSAPDKSGLPSDRFSAERTGGSVSTLTIQRTQQEDSAVYLCASAPGAHSYEQYFGPGTRLTVT.

This clonotype appeared once. The chain joins TRBV7-8 to TRBJ1-4; tentatively, D is TRBD1 (5 bases). This CDR3 is built from 11 residues. With 5 bases removed from V and 13 bases from J, the gap between germline ends came to 11 bases. Germline V lookup: CDR1 SGHVS, CDR2 FQNEAQ. CDR3 bases: TGTGCCAGCAGCCCCGGGGGAGGACTGTTTTTT. It yields the protein CASSPGGGLFF. Full variable domain (outside the CDR3, taken from reference TRBV7-8 and TRBJ1-4): GAGVSQSPRYKVAKRGQDVALRCDPISGHVSLFWYQQALGQGPEFLTYFQNEAQLDKSGLPSDRFFAERPEGSVSTLKIQRTQQEDSAVYLCASSPGGGLFFGSGTQLSVL.

This clonotype was counted a single time. The chain recombines TRBV9 with TRBJ2-2; D unclear. Germline lookup yields CDR1 SGDLS and CDR2 YYNGEE. The CDR3 extends over 12 amino acids. The V end lost 4 bases, the J end lost 3 bases, and 4 bases lay between the germline ends. The CDR3 sequence: CASSPYTGELFF. The CDR3 DNA reads TGTGCCAGCAGCCCCTACACCGGGGAGCTGTTTTTT.

The J gene is TRBJ2-7, the V gene TRBV4-1; 7 bases match TRBD2. This CDR3 region has 15 residues. J lost 3 bases, V lost 0 bases, and 5 bases had no gene match. From germline, CDR1 is MGHRA and CDR2 YSYEKL. CDR3 nucleotide sequence: TGCGCCAGCAGCCAAGATGGTTCTAGCGGCTACGAGCAGTACTTC. Translating it yields CASSQDGSSGYEQYF.

Relative to its sample, this clonotype is medium-sized. J is TRBJ1-5 and V is TRBV6-1, with 8 bases fitting TRBD1. The V gene's germline CDR1 is MNHNS and CDR2 SASEGT. There are 17 residues in the CDR3. V shed 7 bases, J shed 9 bases, and the junction held 20 bases outside the gene matches. The DNA for the CDR3 is TGTGCCAGCACCCAACCCCTTGGACAGGGAGAAGGTCCGCCCCAGCATTTT. Translated, it gives CASTQPLGQGEGPPQHF.

The gene calls are TRBV20-1 and TRBJ2-2; tentatively, D is TRBD2 (5 bases). The CDR3 loop spans 15 amino acids. Germline V gene lookup returns CDR1 DFQATT and CDR2 SNEGSKA (reference sequence). The germline V and J ends were trimmed by 2 bases and 2 bases, with 12 bases remaining between them. CDR3 region: CSARNSVSNTGELFF. The CDR3 DNA reads as TGCAGTGCTAGAAATAGCGTAAGCAACACCGGGGAGCTGTTTTTT.

The gene calls are TRBV20-1 and TRBJ2-7, with TRBD2 identical over 7 bases. V shed 5 bases and J 4 bases; nucleotides not matched to a gene: 14. Germline V gene data show CDR1 as DFQATT and CDR2 as SNEGSKA (reference sequence). This CDR3 has 15 amino acids. The CDR3 DNA reads as TGCAGTGCTTCGACCGGGACTACGAGCGCGTACGAGCAGTACTTC. Its protein product is CSASTGTTSAYEQYF.

This clonotype was seen a single time. One junction end does not reproduce the germline sequence, and a read error may be involved. This chain links TRBV5-3 with TRBJ1-6, with D unclear. TRBV5-3 is an ORF for which the function is uncertain. The CDR3 runs 17 residues. DNA of the CDR3: TGTGCCAGCAGCTTATACGGACTCAGCTCCTATAATTCACCCCTCCACTTT. Residues: CASSLYGLSSYNSPLHF.

The V and J genes are TRBV24-1 and TRBJ1-1; D unclear. V shed 3 bases and J shed 3 bases, with 7 bases lying between them. This CDR3 has 13 residues. Germline CDR1 KGHDR, CDR2 SFDVKD. In DNA, the CDR3 is TGTGCCACCAGTGATGTGAGGTACACTGAAGCTTTCTTT. This gives the protein CATSDVRYTEAFF.

The chain recombines TRBV12-3 or TRBV12-4 with TRBJ1-2; D uncertain. Trimming removed 6 bases from V and 3 bases from J, with 14 bases in between. There are 14 residues in the CDR3. The CDR3: CASRARPWDYGYTF. The CDR3 coding sequence is TGTGCCAGCAGGGCGAGGCCCTGGGACTATGGCTACACCTTC.

The V gene is TRBV7-8, the J gene TRBJ2-1; 7 bases are shared with TRBD2. Germline CDR1 reads SGHVS; CDR2 reads FQNEAQ. The CDR3 spans 16 residues. V lost 4 bases, J lost 0 bases, and 6 bases stayed unmatched. CDR3 sequence: CASSSPLASSYNEQFF. CDR3 DNA: TGTGCCAGCAGCTCTCCACTAGCGAGCTCCTACAATGAGCAGTTCTTC.

In its sample, this clonotype was seen a few times. The chain links TRBV7-2 to TRBJ1-2; 7 bases fit TRBD1. CDR3 size: 13 residues. The trim removed 4 bases at V and 2 bases at J, leaving 1 base unmatched. The germline gives CDR1 SGHTA, CDR2 FQGNSA. The CDR3: CASSWDRNYGYTF. The CDR3 DNA is TGTGCCAGCAGCTGGGACAGAAACTATGGCTACACCTTC.

The rearrangement links TRBV7-2 to TRBJ2-5; D remains unclear. Germline V lookup: CDR1 SGHTA, CDR2 FQGNSA. The length of the CDR3 is 15 residues. V lost 3 bases to trimming and J lost 6 bases, with 17 bases between them. In nucleotides, the CDR3 is TGTGCCAGCAGCTTTCTAGATAACCCAGTTCAGACCCAGTACTTC. Amino acids: CASSFLDNPVQTQYF.

V gene TRBV10-3 combines with J gene TRBJ2-2; 12 bases are a match to TRBD1. This CDR3 is built from 16 residues. V shed 2 bases and J 4 bases; nucleotides not matched to a gene: 2. Germline V gene lookup returns CDR1 ENHRY and CDR2 SYGVKD. The DNA for the CDR3 is TGTGCCATCAGTGAGGGGACAGGGGGCGGCACCGGGGAGCTGTTTTTT. Translation: CAISEGTGGGTGELFF.

The J gene is TRBJ2-7, the V gene TRBV2; D possibly corresponds to TRBD2 (6 bases). CDR1 is SNHLY and CDR2 is FYNNEI in the germline V gene. CDR3 size: 14 residues. The V end was cut by 5 bases, the J end by 3 bases, with 14 bases between. DNA for the CDR3: TGTGCCAGCAGTCGGGGGAACAGACGCTACGAGCAGTACTTC. It translates to CASSRGNRRYEQYF.

This clonotype was found a few times. CDR3 in amino acids: CASTKSVSGGNTEAFF. CDR3 nucleotides: TGTGCCAGCACAAAGTCAGTCAGTGGGGGGAACACTGAAGCTTTCTTT. The chain links TRBV27 to TRBJ1-1; tentative D call: TRBD1 (5 bases). CDR1 and CDR2 (germline): MNHEY, SMNVEV (reference sequence). The CDR3 is 16 residues long. Trimming took off 7 bases at V and 1 base at J, with 19 bases between the two ends.

In DNA, the CDR3 is TGTGCCAGCTCACCAGGACCTTTCGGCGAGCAGTACTTC. This encodes CASSPGPFGEQYF. J is TRBJ2-7 and V is TRBV18; no clear D gene. The CDR3 consists of 13 residues. V was trimmed by 2 bases and J by 6 bases, leaving 11 bases between them. Germline-derived CDR1 and CDR2 are KGHSH and LQKENI.

The chain has TRBV7-9 and TRBJ1-2, with 9 positions matching TRBD1. CDR1 and CDR2 from the germline V gene are SEHNR and FQNEAQ (reference sequence). The trim removed 5 bases at V and 6 bases at J, leaving 10 bases unmatched. The CDR3 spans 15 residues. The CDR3: CASSLRDRESDGYTF. Here the CDR3 DNA reads TGTGCCAGCAGCCTCCGGGACAGGGAATCCGATGGCTACACCTTC.

The chain employs TRBV20-1 and TRBJ2-4; D possibly matches TRBD1 or TRBD2 (5 bases each). Germline V gene lookup returns CDR1 DFQATT and CDR2 SNEGSKA (reference sequence). V was cut by 6 bases and J by 0 bases, with 21 bases left in between. CDR3 length: 17 residues. As DNA, the CDR3 is TGCAGTGCCTATCGACCCGGGACGGGGCTAGCCAAAAACATTCAGTACTTC. It translates to CSAYRPGTGLAKNIQYF.

This clonotype turned up a few times. This chain connects TRBV15 to TRBJ1-1, with D possibly matching TRBD1 (6 bases). The length of the CDR3 is 15 residues. V shed 2 bases and J shed 1 base, with 11 bases lying between them. Germline lookup yields CDR1 LNHNV and CDR2 YYDKDF (reference sequence). This CDR3 reads CATSRLTGSNTEAFF. The CDR3 DNA reads TGTGCCACCAGCAGACTAACAGGGTCGAACACTGAAGCTTTCTTT.

The chain has TRBV7-2 and TRBJ2-2; the D gene is possibly TRBD2 (7 bases). Per the germline V gene, CDR1 is SGHTA and CDR2 is FQGNSA. The V and J ends lost 11 bases and 0 bases respectively, with 10 bases between them. The CDR3 consists of 13 residues. The CDR3 spells CAGGGANTGELFF. Written as DNA, the CDR3 is TGTGCCGGAGGGGGGGCGAACACCGGGGAGCTGTTTTTT.

This clonotype came up a few times. The chain has TRBV5-1 and TRBJ1-1; no reliable D call. The germline V and J ends were trimmed by 1 base and 1 base, with 8 bases remaining between them. The V gene's germline CDR1 is SGHRS and CDR2 YFSETQ. CDR3 length: 14 residues. DNA of the CDR3: TGCGCCAGCAGCTTGTCTCCAGCGAACACTGAAGCTTTCTTT. As protein: CASSLSPANTEAFF.

This clonotype is hyperexpanded in the sample. The chain is built from TRBV19 and TRBJ1-5; D not resolved. Per germline, CDR1 LNHDA and CDR2 SQIVND (reference sequence). V lost 4 bases, J lost 5 bases, and 0 bases lay in between. The length of the CDR3 is 10 residues. The CDR3 nucleotides read TGTGCCAGTAGTAATCAGCCCCAGCATTTT. Protein product: CASSNQPQHF.

A remark on this clonotype: One end of the junction varies from germline; a read error may be responsible. This chain joins TRBV20-1 and TRBJ1-2, with D unclear. CDR3 length: 9 residues. Germline V gives CDR1 DFQATT, CDR2 SNEGSKA (reference sequence). The CDR3 loop reads CSASSRLSF. The CDR3 DNA reads as TGCAGTGCTAGCTCCCGATTGAGCTTC.

V gene TRBV24-1 combines with J gene TRBJ2-2, with D maybe TRBD2 (5 bases). This CDR3 region has 17 residues. Germline V lookup: CDR1 KGHDR, CDR2 SFDVKD. V lost 6 bases and J 0 bases, leaving 16 bases between the germline ends. CDR3 DNA: TGTGCCACCAGTTCCGGACTCACCGACGCGAACACCGGGGAGCTGTTTTTT. Protein sequence: CATSSGLTDANTGELFF.

This clonotype was detected only a few times. The chain is built from TRBV24-1 and TRBJ2-2; 7 positions agree with TRBD2. V shed 8 bases, J shed 8 bases, and the junction held 13 bases outside the gene matches. Germline V gene data show CDR1 as KGHDR and CDR2 as SFDVKD. The CDR3 covers 15 residues. CDR3 nucleotide sequence: TGTGCCACCACTTCGGGACTAATTCCCTCGGGGGAGCTGTTTTTT. It translates to CATTSGLIPSGELFF.